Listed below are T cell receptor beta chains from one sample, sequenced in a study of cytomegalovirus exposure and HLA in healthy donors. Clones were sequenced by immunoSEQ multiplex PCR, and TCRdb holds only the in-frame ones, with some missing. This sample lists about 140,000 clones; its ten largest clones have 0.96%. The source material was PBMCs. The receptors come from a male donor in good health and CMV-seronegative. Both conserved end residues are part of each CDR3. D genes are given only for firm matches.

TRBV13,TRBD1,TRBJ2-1,TGTGCCAGCAGCTTACCGGGACAGGGGCCAGGGGGTGAGCAGTTCTTC,CASSLPGQGPGGEQFF
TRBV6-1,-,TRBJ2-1,TGTGCCAGCAGTGAAGTGGCCTCGCAGGGCGAGCAGTTCTTC,CASSEVASQGEQFF
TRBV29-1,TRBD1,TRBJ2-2,TGCAGCGTGGACAGGTCGGGCGCCGGGGAGCTGTTTTTT,CSVDRSGAGELFF
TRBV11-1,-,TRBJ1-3,TGTGCCAGCAGCTTACTGAGTGCTGGAAACACCATATATTTT,CASSLLSAGNTIYF
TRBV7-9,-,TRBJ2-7,TGTGCCAGCAGCTTAGCGAAAGAGACCTACGAGCAGTACTTC,CASSLAKETYEQYF
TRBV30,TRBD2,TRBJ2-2,TGTGCCCGGGCAAATCTAGCGGGAGTCAACACCGGGGAGCTGTTTTTT,CARANLAGVNTGELFF
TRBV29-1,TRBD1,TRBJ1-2,TGCAGCGTTGGGGCAGACGTGGGCCCCAGACAGGGAAACTATGGCTACACCTTC,CSVGADVGPRQGNYGYTF
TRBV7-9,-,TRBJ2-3,TGTGCCAGCAGTTACAGCACTAGCACAGATACGCAGTATTTT,CASSYSTSTDTQYF
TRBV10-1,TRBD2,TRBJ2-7,TGCGCCAGCAGTAGGACTAGCGGGAGTTACGAGCAGTACTTC,CASSRTSGSYEQYF
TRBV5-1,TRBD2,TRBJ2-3,TGCGCCAGCAGACAGAGCGGGGCCCCAACAGATACGCAGTATTTT,CASRQSGAPTDTQYF
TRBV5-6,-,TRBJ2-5,TGTGCCAGCACCTTCTCGTCAGGGAAGACCCAGTACTTC,CASTFSSGKTQYF
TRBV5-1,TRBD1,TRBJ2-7,TGCGCCAGCAGCTTGAACAAACACGGGGACAGGGTTTCCTACGAGCAGTACTTC,CASSLNKHGDRVSYEQYF
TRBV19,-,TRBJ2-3,TGTGCCAGTACTCCGGGACCGGGGGCAGATACGCAGTATTTT,CASTPGPGADTQYF
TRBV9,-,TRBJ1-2,TGTGCCAGCAGCCCCAGGGTCCTCACCCCCTATGGCTACACCTTC,CASSPRVLTPYGYTF
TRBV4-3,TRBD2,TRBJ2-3,TGCGCCAGCAGCCCTCGGGGGGGTGACGATACGCAGTATTTT,CASSPRGGDDTQYF
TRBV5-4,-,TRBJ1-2,TGTGCCAGCAGCATTCTTGGGGGGACGTTCCTAGCTAACTATGGCTACACCTTC,CASSILGGTFLANYGYTF
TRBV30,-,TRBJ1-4,TGTGCCTGGAGTGCCGGGGGGCGCAAACTGTTTTTT,CAWSAGGRKLFF
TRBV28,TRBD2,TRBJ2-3,TGTGCCAGCAGTTCCCTAGCGGTAAGACGAGATACGCAGTATTTT,CASSSLAVRRDTQYF
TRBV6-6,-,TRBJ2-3,TGTGCCAGCAGCCGACGGGGGATAGATACGCAGTATTTT,CASSRRGIDTQYF
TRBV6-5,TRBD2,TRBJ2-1,TGTGCCAGCAGTTATGGGGCTAGCGGCCTCAATGAGCAGTTCTTC,CASSYGASGLNEQFF
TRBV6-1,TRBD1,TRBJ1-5,TGTGCCAGCAGTGAAAACAGGGGAGGACAGCCCCAGCATTTT,CASSENRGGQPQHF
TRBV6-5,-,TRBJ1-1,TGTGCCAGCAGTTCCCGCACAGACACCTTTGAAGCTTTCTTT,CASSSRTDTFEAFF
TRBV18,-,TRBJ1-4,TGTGCCAGCTCACCCAGAGGTGTCCTTGCAACTAATGAAAAACTGTTTTTT,CASSPRGVLATNEKLFF
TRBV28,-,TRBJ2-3,TGTGCCAGCAGCTCCACCGGGTCCACAGATACGCAGTATTTT,CASSSTGSTDTQYF
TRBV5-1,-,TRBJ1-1,TGCGCCAGCAGCTTGGTAAACTTGGGAGGGAAGAACACTGAAGCTTTCTTT,CASSLVNLGGKNTEAFF
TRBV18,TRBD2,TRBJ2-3,TGTGCCAGCTCACCACCGACTAGCGGAACCACAGATACGCAGTATTTT,CASSPPTSGTTDTQYF
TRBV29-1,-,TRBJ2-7,TGCAGCGTTGAATCGCAGGGTTCCTACGAGCAGTACTTC,CSVESQGSYEQYF
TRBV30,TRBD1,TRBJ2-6,TGTGCCTGGAGTTCTGACAGGGTTGGGGCCAACGTCCTGACTTTC,CAWSSDRVGANVLTF
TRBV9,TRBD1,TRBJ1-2,TGTGCCAGCAGCTTAGAAGGGACAGTGCTCTATGGCTACACCTTC,CASSLEGTVLYGYTF
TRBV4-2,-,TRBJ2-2,TGTGCCAGCAGCCATCAAGGGATTAGCGTCGGGGAGCTGTTTTTT,CASSHQGISVGELFF
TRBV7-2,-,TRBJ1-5,TGTGCCAGCAGCTTAGGTACCAGGCCTAACAATCAGCCCCAGCATTTT,CASSLGTRPNNQPQHF